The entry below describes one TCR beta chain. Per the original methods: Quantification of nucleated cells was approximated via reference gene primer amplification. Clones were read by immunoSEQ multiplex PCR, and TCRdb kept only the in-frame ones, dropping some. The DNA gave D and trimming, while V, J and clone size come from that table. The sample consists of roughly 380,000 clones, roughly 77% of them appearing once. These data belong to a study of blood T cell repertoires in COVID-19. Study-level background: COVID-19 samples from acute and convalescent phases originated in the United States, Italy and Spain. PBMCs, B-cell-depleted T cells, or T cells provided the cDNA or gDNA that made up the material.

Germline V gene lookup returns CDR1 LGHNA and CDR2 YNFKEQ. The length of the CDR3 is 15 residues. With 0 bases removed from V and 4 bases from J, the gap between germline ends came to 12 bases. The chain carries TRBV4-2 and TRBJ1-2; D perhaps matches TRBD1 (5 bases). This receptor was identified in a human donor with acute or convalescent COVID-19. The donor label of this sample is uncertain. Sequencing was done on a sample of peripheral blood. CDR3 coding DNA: TGTGCCAGCAGCCAAGAGGGGGGGGAAACCTATGGCTACACCTTC. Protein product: CASSQEGGETYGYTF.